This T cell receptor (beta chain) stems from a study of T cells in narcolepsy. Germline loops: CDR1 MNHEY, CDR2 SMNVEV (reference sequence). CDR3 length: 15 residues. V was clipped by 4 bases and J by 5 bases; unmatched bases: 6. Repertoires were generated with immunoSEQ multiplex PCR, while TCRdb's copy carries only in-frame clones and drops some. The sample has tens of thousands of clones; around 81% are singletons. This clonotype was sampled from a human donor in good health. The V and J genes are TRBV27 and TRBJ2-1, with 9 bases fitting TRBD1. Specimen: memory (CD45RA-) CD4+ T cells from blood. As DNA, the CDR3 is TGTGCCAGCAGTTCGCCGGGACAGGGTAACAATGAGCAGTTCTTC. This encodes CASSSPGQGNNEQFF.